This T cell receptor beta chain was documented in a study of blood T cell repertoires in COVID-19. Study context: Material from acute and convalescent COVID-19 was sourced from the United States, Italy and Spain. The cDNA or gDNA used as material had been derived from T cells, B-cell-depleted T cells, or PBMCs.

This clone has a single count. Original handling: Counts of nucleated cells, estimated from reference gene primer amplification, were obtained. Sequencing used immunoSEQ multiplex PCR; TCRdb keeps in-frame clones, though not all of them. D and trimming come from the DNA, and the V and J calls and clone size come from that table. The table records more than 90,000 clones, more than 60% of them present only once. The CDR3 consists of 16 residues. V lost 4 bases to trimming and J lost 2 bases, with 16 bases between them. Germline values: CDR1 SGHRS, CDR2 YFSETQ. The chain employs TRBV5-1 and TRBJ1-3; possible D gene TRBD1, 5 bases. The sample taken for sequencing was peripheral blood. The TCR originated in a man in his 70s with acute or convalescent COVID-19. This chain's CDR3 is CASSPTEAGPGNTIYF. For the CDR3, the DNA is TGCGCCAGCAGCCCGACCGAGGCAGGGCCTGGAAACACCATATATTTT.